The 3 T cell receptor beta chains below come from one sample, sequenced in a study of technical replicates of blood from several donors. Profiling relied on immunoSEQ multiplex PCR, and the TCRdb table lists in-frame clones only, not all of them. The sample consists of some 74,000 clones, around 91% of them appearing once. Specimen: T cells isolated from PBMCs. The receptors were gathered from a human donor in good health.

The CDR3 nucleotides read TGTGCCAGCAGCTTAGAACTCGGGTCCTCCTACGAGCAGTACTTC. This codes for CASSLELGSSYEQYF. V is TRBV11-2 and J is TRBJ2-7; D call uncertain. In germline, CDR1 is SGHAT, CDR2 FQNNGV. The CDR3 sequence is 15 residues long. Trimming removed 0 bases at V and 0 bases at J, with 9 bases between.

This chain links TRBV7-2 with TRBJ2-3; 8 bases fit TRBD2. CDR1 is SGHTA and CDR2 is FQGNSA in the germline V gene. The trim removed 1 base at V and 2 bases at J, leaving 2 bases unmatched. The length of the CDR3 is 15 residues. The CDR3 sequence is CASSLGLAFTDTQYF. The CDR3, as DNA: TGTGCCAGCAGCTTAGGACTAGCGTTCACAGATACGCAGTATTTT.

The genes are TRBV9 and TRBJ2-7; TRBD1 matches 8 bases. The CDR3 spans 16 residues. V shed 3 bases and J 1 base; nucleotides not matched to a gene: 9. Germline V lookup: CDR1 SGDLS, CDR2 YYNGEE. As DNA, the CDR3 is TGTGCCAGCAGCGCGGCGACAGGGGACCTTTCCTACGAGCAGTACTTC. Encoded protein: CASSAATGDLSYEQYF. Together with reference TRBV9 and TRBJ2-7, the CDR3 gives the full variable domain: DSGVTQTPKHLITATGQRVTLRCSPRSGDLSVYWYQQSLDQGLQFLIQYYNGEERAKGNILERFSAQQFPDLHSELNLSSLELGDSALYFCASSAATGDLSYEQYFGPGTRLTVT.